The subject of this entry is one TCR beta chain. This specimen belongs to a study of blood T cell repertoires in COVID-19. Generated by immunoSEQ multiplex PCR, the TCRdb table keeps only in-frame clones and is missing some. The data show around 450,000 clones, roughly 89% seen once. The CDR3 has 13 amino acids. Material: peripheral blood. The chain employs TRBV12-2 and TRBJ1-1; TRBD1 was called by the table and not checked on the DNA. TRBV12-2 is deemed a pseudogene. The TCR was taken from a woman aged 25 to 39 with acute or convalescent COVID-19. The CDR3 loop is CAIRPGQRLEAFF. The CDR3 DNA sequence: TGTGCTATTCGGCCAGGGCAGAGGCTTGAAGCTTTCTTT.